Below are 27 T cell receptor beta chains sequenced from a single sample in a study of graft-versus-host responses after intestinal transplantation. Libraries were prepared by immunoSEQ multiplex PCR; TCRdb keeps only in-frame clonotypes and omits some of them. The table has about 50,000 clones, 80% to 95% seen once. These receptors lack a known antigen. The material was unstimulated CD4+ T cells sorted from spleen or lymph node cells, obtained before transplant. Receptors originate from a human donor who was the organ donor for an intestinal transplant.

The chain couples TRBV7-9 to TRBJ2-7; TRBD1 aligns across 7 bases. The CDR3 loop spans 15 amino acids. From germline, CDR1 is SEHNR and CDR2 FQNEAQ (reference sequence). V trimming: 5 bases; J trimming: 4 bases; junction bases outside the gene matches: 11. CDR3 sequence: CASSLRTGGGYEQYF. CDR3 nucleotide sequence: TGTGCCAGCAGCCTGAGGACAGGTGGAGGATACGAGCAGTACTTC. Using reference TRBV7-9 and TRBJ2-7 for the parts outside the CDR3, the full variable domain is DTGVSQNPRHKITKRGQNVTFRCDPISEHNRLYWYRQTLGQGPEFLTYFQNEAQLEKSRLLSDRFSAERPKGSFSTLEIQRTEQGDSAMYLCASSLRTGGGYEQYFGPGTRLTVT.

This chain connects TRBV6-5 to TRBJ2-1, with 7 bases that match TRBD2. Trimming removed 4 bases from V and 7 bases from J; junction bases left unmatched: 10. CDR3 length equals 15 residues. CDR1 and CDR2 (germline): MNHEY, SVGAGI. CDR3 sequence reads: CASSSAGVGLNEQFF. Written as DNA, the CDR3 is TGTGCCAGCAGTTCCGCGGGAGTCGGATTGAATGAGCAGTTCTTC.

This clone was seen more than once but under ten times. The V gene is TRBV10-3, the J gene TRBJ2-4, with 7 bases identical to TRBD1. Per germline, CDR1 ENHRY and CDR2 SYGVKD. V shed 4 bases, J shed 6 bases, and the junction held 9 bases outside the gene matches. CDR3 size: 15 residues. The CDR3 nucleotides read TGTGCCATCAGTGGGGGAACAGGGGCTAGAAACATTCAGTACTTC. Residues: CAISGGTGARNIQYF.

The chain employs TRBV7-2 and TRBJ2-7; D uncertain. There are 13 residues in the CDR3. Trimming took off 1 base at V and 0 bases at J, with 4 bases between the two ends. Germline CDR1 is SGHTA and CDR2 is FQGNSA. CDR3 residues: CASSLVSSYEQYF. For the CDR3, the DNA is TGTGCCAGCAGCTTAGTCAGCTCCTACGAGCAGTACTTC. The full variable domain, its missing parts supplied by reference TRBV7-2 and TRBJ2-7, is GAGVSQSPSNKVTEKGKDVELRCDPISGHTALYWYRQSLGQGLEFLIYFQGNSAPDKSGLPSDRFSAERTGGSVSTLTIQRTQQEDSAVYLCASSLVSSYEQYFGPGTRLTVT.

V is TRBV30 and J is TRBJ2-3; D not certain. V lost 5 bases and J lost 3, with 12 bases in between. There are 13 residues in the CDR3. Germline V CDR1 and CDR2: GTSNPN, SVGIG (reference sequence). CDR3 sequence reads: CAWGFFPTDTQYF. The CDR3 coding sequence is TGTGCCTGGGGGTTTTTTCCGACAGATACGCAGTATTTT.

This clone has just a few counts. The gene calls are TRBV19 and TRBJ2-7, with a possible D match to TRBD2 (6 bases). V was shortened by 3 bases and J by 0 bases, with 9 bases between the two germline ends. The CDR3 is made up of 14 amino acids. Looked up from germline, CDR1 is LNHDA and CDR2 is SQIVND (reference sequence). CDR3 loop: CASSMGLASYEQYF. The CDR3 bases are TGTGCCAGTAGTATGGGACTTGCCTCCTACGAGCAGTACTTC.

The chain uses TRBV5-1 and TRBJ1-2, with D possibly being TRBD1 (6 bases). V was pared by 0 bases and J by 3 bases, with 9 bases between. CDR1 and CDR2 from the germline V gene are SGHRS and YFSETQ. CDR3 length equals 14 residues. The CDR3 spells CASSLGRGYYGYTF. The CDR3 DNA reads TGCGCCAGCAGCTTGGGCAGGGGCTACTATGGCTACACCTTC.

The V gene is TRBV15, the J gene TRBJ1-5, with a possible D match to TRBD1 (6 bases). V was clipped by 4 bases and J by 7 bases, with 14 bases between them. The germline CDR1 and CDR2 sequences are LNHNV and YYDKDF (reference sequence). This CDR3 contains 14 residues. CDR3: CATSTATGWQPQHF. DNA for the CDR3: TGTGCCACCAGCACAGCCACAGGGTGGCAGCCCCAGCATTTT.

This chain links TRBV2 with TRBJ2-2; no firm D call. The CDR3 spans 13 residues. Trimming stripped 5 bases from V and 4 bases from J, with 8 bases between. In germline, CDR1 is SNHLY, CDR2 FYNNEI. In DNA, the CDR3 is TGTGCCAGCAGTCTGGAGACCACCGGGGAGCTGTTTTTT. It yields the protein CASSLETTGELFF. The full variable domain, completed using reference TRBV2 and TRBJ2-2, is EPEVTQTPSHQVTQMGQEVILRCVPISNHLYFYWYRQILGQKVEFLVSFYNNEISEKSEIFDDQFSVERPDGSNFTLKIRSTKLEDSAMYFCASSLETTGELFFGEGSRLTVL.

The J gene is TRBJ1-5, the V gene TRBV6-5; TRBD1 aligns across 7 bases. CDR1 is MNHEY and CDR2 is SVGAGI in the germline V gene. This CDR3 contains 14 residues. V lost 6 bases to trimming and J lost 3 bases; unmatched junction nucleotides: 5. CDR3 protein: CASSRGQTNQPQHF. The CDR3, as DNA: TGTGCCAGCAGCAGGGGACAGACCAATCAGCCCCAGCATTTT.

The J gene is TRBJ2-7, the V gene TRBV4-2; 9 bases are a match to TRBD2. The V and J ends lost 1 base and 3 bases, in that order; junction bases with no gene match: 7. Germline lookup yields CDR1 LGHNA and CDR2 YNFKEQ. The CDR3 sequence is 16 residues long. The DNA of the CDR3 is TGTGCCAGCAGCCAAGGAACTTCAGCGGGGGGCTACGAGCAGTACTTC. Encoded protein: CASSQGTSAGGYEQYF.

This chain uses TRBV6-1 with TRBJ2-5, with TRBD2 identical over 8 bases. The CDR3 length is 15 residues. J gave up 5 bases and V 6 bases, and 11 bases lay outside the gene matches. CDR1 and CDR2 (germline): MNHNS, SASEGT. In DNA form, the CDR3 reads TGTGCCAGCAGCGTTAGCGGGACGGAGGACGAGACCCAGTACTTC. This gives the protein CASSVSGTEDETQYF.

DNA of the CDR3: TGCAGCGGCAGGACTAGCGGGACGCCCAATGAGCAGTTCTTC. Translation gives CSGRTSGTPNEQFF. This chain joins TRBV29-1 and TRBJ2-1; TRBD2 agrees at 12 bases. Germline CDR1 SQVTM, CDR2 ANQGSEA. The junction had 7 bases not matched to a gene; V was cut back by 7 bases and J by 6 bases. The CDR3 spans 14 residues.

V is TRBV5-1 and J is TRBJ2-3, with TRBD2 identical over 7 bases. The junction had 10 bases not matched to a gene; V was cut back by 0 bases and J by 6 bases. The CDR3 contains 16 residues. Germline lookup yields CDR1 SGHRS and CDR2 YFSETQ. CDR3 loop: CASSLVASGNGDTQYF. CDR3 bases: TGCGCCAGCAGCTTGGTTGCTAGCGGAAACGGGGATACGCAGTATTTT.

This chain links TRBV5-4 with TRBJ2-3; 14 bases line up with TRBD2. CDR1 SGHNT and CDR2 YYREEE come from the germline V gene (reference sequence). The CDR3 contains 17 residues. The ends lost 4 bases at V and 1 base at J; junction bases unmatched: 5. The CDR3 nucleotides are TGTGCCAGCAGCGCCGGGACTAGCGGGAGCCGCACAGATACGCAGTATTTT. This codes for CASSAGTSGSRTDTQYF.

The chain has TRBV19 and TRBJ1-2; 9 positions agree with TRBD1. V was clipped by 3 bases and J by 2 bases; unmatched bases: 4. The CDR3 extends over 15 amino acids. CDR1 is LNHDA, CDR2 SQIVND, per germline (reference sequence). CDR3 sequence: CASSIGQGPNYGYTF. The CDR3 DNA follows: TGTGCCAGTAGTATCGGACAGGGGCCCAACTATGGCTACACCTTC.

Written as DNA, the CDR3 is TGTGCCAGCAGCTTAGCAGGGGGCATCTATGGCTACACCTTC. Protein product: CASSLAGGIYGYTF. The chain couples TRBV13 to TRBJ1-2, with 8 bases matching TRBD1. Germline lookup yields CDR1 PRHDT and CDR2 FYEKMQ (reference sequence). The CDR3 is made up of 14 amino acids. After removal of 1 base from V and 4 bases from J, the junction contained 2 bases not matched to a gene.

This chain joins TRBV4-2 and TRBJ1-5; D gene unclear. The CDR3 consists of 13 residues. CDR1 is LGHNA, CDR2 YNFKEQ, per germline. V was pared by 1 base and J by 2 bases, with 3 bases between. The CDR3 loop is CASSQGGNQPQHF. DNA of the CDR3: TGTGCCAGCAGCCAAGGGGGCAATCAGCCCCAGCATTTT.

This clone was recorded once. The genes are TRBV7-2 and TRBJ2-1; TRBD2 matches 12 bases. Germline lookup yields CDR1 SGHTA and CDR2 FQGNSA. The CDR3 runs to 14 residues. V shed 8 bases, J shed 5 bases, and the junction held 4 bases outside the gene matches. As DNA, the CDR3 is TGTGCCAGCCTGACTAGCGGGAGTGACAATGAGCAGTTCTTC. Its protein is CASLTSGSDNEQFF.

The rearrangement links TRBV7-2 to TRBJ2-7, with D tentatively TRBD2 (7 bases). The CDR3 has 15 residues. Per germline, CDR1 SGHTA and CDR2 FQGNSA. Trimming took off 1 base at V and 2 bases at J, with 12 bases between the two ends. CDR3 sequence: CASSLVGGRAYEQYF. CDR3 DNA: TGTGCCAGCAGCTTAGTAGGGGGGAGGGCCTACGAGCAGTACTTC.

The V call is TRBV7-9, the J call TRBJ1-5, with a tentative D call TRBD1 (6 bases). There are 15 residues in the CDR3. Germline loops: CDR1 SEHNR, CDR2 FQNEAQ (reference sequence). V dropped 4 bases and J dropped 5 bases, with 15 bases sitting between them. The CDR3 region has the DNA TGTGCCAGCAGCTCGACAGGTACTCCTGATCAGCCCCAGCATTTT. It translates to CASSSTGTPDQPQHF.

This chain uses TRBV2 with TRBJ2-7; 11 bases are shared with TRBD2. The CDR3 consists of 17 residues. The junction had 11 bases not matched to a gene; V was cut back by 4 bases and J by 3 bases. CDR1 and CDR2 from the germline V gene are SNHLY and FYNNEI. CDR3 region: CASSGLGTSGGLYEQYF. CDR3 bases: TGTGCCAGCAGTGGACTCGGGACTAGCGGAGGCCTCTACGAGCAGTACTTC.

V gene TRBV6-6 combines with J gene TRBJ2-5; D gene uncertain. This CDR3 is 15 amino acids long. The ends were cut back, 2 bases at V and 2 bases at J, with 12 bases in the middle. CDR1 and CDR2 (germline): MNHNY, SVGAGI (reference sequence). The DNA of the CDR3 is TGTGCCAGCAGTTACCCCCCCGGACCGCAAGAGACCCAGTACTTC. Translation gives CASSYPPGPQETQYF.

The genes are TRBV27 and TRBJ1-1; D not certain. Germline V gives CDR1 MNHEY, CDR2 SMNVEV (reference sequence). The CDR3 has 15 residues. The germline V and J ends were trimmed by 5 bases and 3 bases, with 16 bases remaining between them. CDR3 DNA: TGTGCCAGCAGTATCACTAGCCCCATGGACACTGAAGCTTTCTTT. Translating gives CASSITSPMDTEAFF.

This clone was counted a single time. This sequence joins TRBV19 and TRBJ1-2; no reliable D call. The CDR3 loop spans 15 amino acids. Per the germline V gene, CDR1 is LNHDA and CDR2 is SQIVND (reference sequence). V shed 4 bases and J shed 4 bases, with 16 bases lying between them. In DNA form, the CDR3 reads TGTGCCAGTAGTACCCCCCGACCGGACCTCTATGGCTACACCTTC. Protein: CASSTPRPDLYGYTF.

The chain joins TRBV7-2 to TRBJ2-3, with D perhaps matching TRBD2 (5 bases). This CDR3 contains 16 residues. V was trimmed by 1 base and J by 2 bases, leaving 13 bases between them. Germline CDR1 is SGHTA and CDR2 is FQGNSA. The chain's CDR3 is CASSLGASSVTDTQYF. The CDR3 DNA reads TGTGCCAGCAGCTTAGGGGCTAGCTCGGTCACAGATACGCAGTATTTT.

V is TRBV6-5 and J is TRBJ2-7, with D possibly matching TRBD2 (6 bases). V shed 8 bases and J shed 5 bases, with 19 bases lying between them. This CDR3 has 14 residues. Germline CDR1 MNHEY, CDR2 SVGAGI. DNA for the CDR3: TGTGCCAGCTCCAATTCACGCGGGAAGGACGAGCAGTACTTC. This translates into CASSNSRGKDEQYF.